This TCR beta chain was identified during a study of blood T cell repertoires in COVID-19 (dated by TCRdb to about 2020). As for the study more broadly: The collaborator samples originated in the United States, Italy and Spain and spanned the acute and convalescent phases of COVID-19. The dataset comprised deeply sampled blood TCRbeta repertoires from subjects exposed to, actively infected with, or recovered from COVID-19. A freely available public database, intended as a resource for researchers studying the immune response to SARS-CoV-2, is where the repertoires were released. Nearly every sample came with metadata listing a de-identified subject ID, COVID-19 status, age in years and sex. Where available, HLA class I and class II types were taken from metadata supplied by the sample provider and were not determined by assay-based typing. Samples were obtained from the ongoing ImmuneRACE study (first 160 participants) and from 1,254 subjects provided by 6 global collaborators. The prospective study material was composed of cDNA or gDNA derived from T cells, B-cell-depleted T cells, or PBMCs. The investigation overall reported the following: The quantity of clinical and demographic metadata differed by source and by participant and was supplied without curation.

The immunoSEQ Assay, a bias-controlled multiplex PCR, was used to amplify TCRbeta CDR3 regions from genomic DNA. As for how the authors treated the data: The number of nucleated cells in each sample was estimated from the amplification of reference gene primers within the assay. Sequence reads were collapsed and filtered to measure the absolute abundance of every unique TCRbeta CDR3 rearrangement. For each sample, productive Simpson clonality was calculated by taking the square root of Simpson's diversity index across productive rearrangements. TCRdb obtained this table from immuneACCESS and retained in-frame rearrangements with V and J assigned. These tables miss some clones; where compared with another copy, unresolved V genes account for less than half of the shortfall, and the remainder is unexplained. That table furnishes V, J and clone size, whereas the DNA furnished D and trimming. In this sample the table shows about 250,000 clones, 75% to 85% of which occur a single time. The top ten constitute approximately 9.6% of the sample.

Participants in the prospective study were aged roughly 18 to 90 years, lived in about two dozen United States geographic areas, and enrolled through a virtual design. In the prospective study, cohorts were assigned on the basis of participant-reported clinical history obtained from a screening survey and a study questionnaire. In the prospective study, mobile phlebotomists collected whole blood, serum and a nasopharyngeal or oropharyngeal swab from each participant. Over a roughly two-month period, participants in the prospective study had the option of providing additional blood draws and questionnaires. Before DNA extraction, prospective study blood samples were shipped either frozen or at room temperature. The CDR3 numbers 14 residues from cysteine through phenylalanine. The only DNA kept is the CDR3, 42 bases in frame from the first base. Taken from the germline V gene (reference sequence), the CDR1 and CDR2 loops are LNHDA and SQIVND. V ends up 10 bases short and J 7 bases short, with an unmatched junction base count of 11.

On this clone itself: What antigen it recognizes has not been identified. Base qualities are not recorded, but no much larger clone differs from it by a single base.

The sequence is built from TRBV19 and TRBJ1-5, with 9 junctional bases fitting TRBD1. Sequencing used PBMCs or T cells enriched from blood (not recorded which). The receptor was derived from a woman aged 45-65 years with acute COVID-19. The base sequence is TGTGCCACCAAGACACAGGGGGCGCAACAGCCCCAGCATTTT. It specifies CATKTQGAQQPQHF.